The clone carrying this T cell receptor (beta chain) was seen more than once but under ten times. Its antigen is not identified. Between the trimmed V and J ends, which lost 4 bases and 2 bases, there was a span of 18 bases. This CDR3 is 16 amino acids long. Germline V gives CDR1 SGHKS, CDR2 YYEKEE (reference sequence). The source of the sample is a study of T-cell memory formation after mild COVID-19. Study information: Largely, the TCR clusters proved donor specific.

TCRdb recomputed calls from the 5' RACE reads with MiXCR, one row per CDR3 protein. Counted here are some 320,000 distinct CDR3 sequences, less than 20% occurring once; the ten biggest clones make up 20% to 25%. Study findings and constraints: Balance between CD4 and CD8 was seen in clones contracting day 15 to 85, and a CD4+ lean was seen in later expanders. Clones from the second wave (peaking day 37) had unconfirmed SARS-CoV-2 specificity.

The receptor was derived from a man younger than 30 who had mild COVID-19 (a few samples of this study predate the infection). Cell type and time point are not known. The chain links TRBV5-5 to TRBJ1-1; weak D call: TRBD1 (6 bases). Sequencing input: PBMCs or a T cell subset sorted from them (not recorded which). The CDR3 loop reads CASSQRDIGQNTEAFF. The CDR3 DNA follows: TGTGCCAGCAGCCAACGGGACATCGGCCAAAACACTGAAGCTTTCTTT.